This T cell receptor beta chain was documented in a study of somatic mutations in cytotoxic T cells in rheumatoid arthritis. The germline CDR1 and CDR2 sequences are WNHNN and SYGVQD (reference sequence). Trimming removed 6 bases at V and 4 bases at J, with 12 bases between. The CDR3 extends over 13 amino acids. The control group consisted of fewer than 25 healthy blood donors, whose median age was roughly 54 years (range roughly 21-75) and of whom more than 50% were female. General study results and limits: Antigens recognized by the expanded CD8+ clones were unknown. Within the rheumatoid arthritis patients, CD8+ clonality went up as age increased (Spearman r of about 0.49). The same was not true of the healthy controls. With some 69 patients examined, about eight had a largest CD8+ clone exceeding 20% of CD8+ cells.

Assay: immunoSEQ multiplex PCR; the TCRdb copy retains only in-frame clones and omits some. The sample has some 20,000 clones; roughly 80% are singletons. Only a few counts were recorded for this clone. Its specificity is not known. The chain couples TRBV10-1 to TRBJ2-5; D uncertain. The TCR sequence derives from a woman aged 60-75 years in good health. Material for sequencing was CD8+ T cells sorted from blood. CDR3 in amino acids: CASSSAVGETQYF. CDR3 nucleotide sequence: TGCGCCAGCAGCTCGGCAGTCGGAGAGACCCAGTACTTC.